The 32 T cell receptor beta chains given below trace back to one sample, sequenced in a study of blood T cell repertoires in COVID-19. Clones were sequenced by immunoSEQ multiplex PCR, and TCRdb holds only the in-frame ones, with some missing. The sample includes over 12,000 clones, about 87% seen only once; the top ten take around 5%. Sequencing was done on a sample of peripheral blood. These receptors came from a human donor in a cohort sampled during active COVID-19.

The J gene is TRBJ2-7, the V gene TRBV10-3; D unclear. Trimming took 10 bases from V and 1 from J, leaving 14 bases between them. Germline assignment: CDR1 ENHRY and CDR2 SYGVKD. There are 13 residues in the CDR3. DNA of the CDR3: TGTGCCACCGCACTGGCGGCATCCTACGAGCAGTACTTC. This translates into CATALAASYEQYF.

V usage is TRBV28 and J usage is TRBJ2-1; 15 nucleotides agree with TRBD2. The CDR3 covers 18 residues. Germline trimming cut 6 bases from V and 7 bases from J; bases unmatched to any gene: 13. Per the germline V gene, CDR1 is MDHEN and CDR2 is SYDVKM. As DNA, the CDR3 is TGTGCCAGCAGCCTAGGACTAGCGGGAGGGCCGCTTCGTAATGAGCAGTTCTTC. Its translation: CASSLGLAGGPLRNEQFF.

The chain employs TRBV3-1 (or the pseudogene TRBV3-2) and TRBJ2-7; 9 positions agree with TRBD1. The length of the CDR3 is 14 residues. Trimming cost V 3 bases and J 6 bases; bases outside gene matches: 6. CDR1 and CDR2 from the germline V gene are LGHDT and YNNKEL (reference sequence). The DNA for the CDR3 is TGTGCCAGCAGCCACAGGGACAGGGTTTTCGAGCAGTACTTC. Its translation: CASSHRDRVFEQYF.

This clone appeared a few times. The CDR3 DNA follows: TGTGCCAGCAGCTTAGAAACCGCGGGAAACACCATATATTTT. Its protein product is CASSLETAGNTIYF. The J gene is TRBJ1-3, the V gene TRBV7-2; unclear D gene. The CDR3 extends over 14 amino acids. Germline lookup yields CDR1 SGHTA and CDR2 FQGNSA. V shed 1 base and J shed 4 bases, with 8 bases lying between them.

The rearrangement uses TRBV5-6 and TRBJ1-4, with 8 positions matching TRBD1. The V and J ends lost 0 bases and 8 bases, in that order; junction bases with no gene match: 3. Germline loops: CDR1 SGHDT, CDR2 YYEEEE. The CDR3 runs 14 residues. CDR3 sequence: CASSLVQGGEKLFF. CDR3 in DNA: TGTGCCAGCAGCTTGGTACAGGGGGGCGAAAAACTGTTTTTT.

By share, this clone ranks as medium-sized. This sequence joins TRBV5-4 and TRBJ2-7; the match to TRBD1 covers 8 bases. Germline V CDR1 and CDR2: SGHNT, YYREEE (reference sequence). The junction had 8 bases not matched to a gene; V was cut back by 0 bases and J by 3 bases. The CDR3 extends over 16 amino acids. CDR3 sequence reads: CASSLDGQGYGYEQYF. Written as DNA, the CDR3 is TGTGCCAGCAGCTTGGACGGACAGGGCTACGGCTACGAGCAGTACTTC.

In this sample, this clone turned up once. The chain recombines TRBV27 with TRBJ2-5, with D unresolved. Germline V lookup: CDR1 MNHEY, CDR2 SMNVEV (reference sequence). The CDR3 length is 12 residues. V lost 3 bases and J 0 bases, leaving 2 bases between the germline ends. CDR3 region: CASSFNQETQYF. The CDR3, as DNA: TGTGCCAGCAGTTTTAACCAAGAGACCCAGTACTTC.

With respect to this clone: The junction and the germline gene differ at one end; a read error may be behind it. V is TRBV28 and J is TRBJ1-2; 8 bases align to TRBD1. CDR3 size: 11 residues. Looked up from germline, CDR1 is MDHEN and CDR2 is SYDVKM. The CDR3 loop reads CASSLGQGCTF. In nucleotides, the CDR3 is TGTGCCAGCAGTCTAGGACAGGGCTGCACCTTC.

This clone showed up just once. The chain is built from TRBV27 and TRBJ2-2; TRBD2 matches 13 bases. The CDR3 covers 18 residues. The J segment lost 3 bases and the V segment lost 8 bases, leaving 12 bases of the junction unmatched. Germline CDR1 is MNHEY and CDR2 is SMNVEV (reference sequence). In nucleotides, the CDR3 is TGTGCCAGCCTCTCCCGTGGGACTAGCGGGACCTACACCGGGGAGCTGTTTTTT. Protein sequence: CASLSRGTSGTYTGELFF.

The rearrangement uses TRBV9 and TRBJ2-5, with TRBD2 matching over 14 bases. This CDR3 is built from 17 residues. Germline trimming cut 4 bases from V and 1 base from J; bases unmatched to any gene: 6. Germline CDR1 and CDR2: SGDLS and YYNGEE. CDR3 DNA: TGTGCCAGCAGCCCCGGGACTAGCGGGGGCCTCCAAGAGACCCAGTACTTC. This codes for CASSPGTSGGLQETQYF.

This clone was recorded once. This rearrangement joins TRBV4-1 to TRBJ2-2; 11 bases match TRBD2. Germline assignment: CDR1 MGHRA and CDR2 YSYEKL. J was trimmed by 7 bases and V by 1 base; bases with no gene match: 14. The CDR3 length is 19 residues. The CDR3 loop reads CASSQVTGTSGWKGGELFF. The CDR3 DNA follows: TGCGCCAGCAGCCAAGTCACCGGGACTAGCGGATGGAAAGGCGGGGAGCTGTTTTTT.

CDR3 sequence reads: CASLDRLRRETQYF. In DNA, the CDR3 is TGTGCCAGTCTCGACCGACTACGGCGGGAGACCCAGTACTTC. The chain is built from TRBV3-1 (or the pseudogene TRBV3-2) and TRBJ2-5; tentative D call: TRBD2 (5 bases). Trimming pared 9 bases from V and 5 bases from J, leaving 19 bases between. CDR3 length: 14 amino acids. Germline lookup yields CDR1 LGHDT and CDR2 YNNKEL (reference sequence).

The chain couples TRBV28 to TRBJ2-3; 12 bases are shared with TRBD2. The CDR3 sequence is 22 residues long. V was clipped by 6 bases and J by 2 bases; unmatched bases: 24. The germline gives CDR1 MDHEN, CDR2 SYDVKM. CDR3 residues: CASSKGLAGRVVQGLDTDTQYF. CDR3 in DNA: TGTGCCAGCAGCAAAGGACTAGCGGGAAGGGTGGTCCAGGGTCTTGACACAGATACGCAGTATTTT. The whole variable domain, remainder taken from reference TRBV28 and TRBJ2-3, is DVKVTQSSRYLVKRTGEKVFLECVQDMDHENMFWYRQDPGLGLRLIYFSYDVKMKEKGDIPEGYSVSREKKERFSLILESASTNQTSMYLCASSKGLAGRVVQGLDTDTQYFGPGTRLTVL.

V usage is TRBV27 and J usage is TRBJ1-1, with D tentatively TRBD1 (5 bases). Germline CDR1 reads MNHEY; CDR2 reads SMNVEV (reference sequence). With 3 bases removed from V and 4 bases from J, the gap between germline ends came to 12 bases. The CDR3 runs 14 residues. The CDR3 is CASSFRGMGTEAFF. In nucleotides, the CDR3 is TGTGCCAGCAGTTTTCGGGGGATGGGCACTGAAGCTTTCTTT.

The chain joins TRBV5-4 to TRBJ2-1; no firm D call. V lost 0 bases and J lost 10, with 14 bases in between. Germline assignment: CDR1 SGHNT and CDR2 YYREEE (reference sequence). The CDR3 totals 14 residues. CDR3 in amino acids: CASSLESSLREQFF. The CDR3 nucleotides read TGTGCCAGCAGCTTGGAATCCTCATTGAGGGAGCAGTTCTTC.

V usage is TRBV9 and J usage is TRBJ2-1; 10 nucleotides match TRBD2. The germline V gene has CDR1 SGDLS and CDR2 YYNGEE. There are 13 residues in the CDR3. With V trimmed by 4 bases and J by 8 bases, 3 bases remained unmatched. CDR3 sequence (DNA): TGTGCCAGCAGCCTAGCGGGAGCACATGAGCAGTTCTTC. This codes for CASSLAGAHEQFF.

V is TRBV5-1 and J is TRBJ2-5; no clear D gene. Germline-derived CDR1 and CDR2 are SGHRS and YFSETQ. V was pared by 4 bases and J by 5 bases, with 12 bases between. The CDR3 spans 13 residues. In nucleotides, the CDR3 is TGCGCCAGCAGCCCCGAGATGAGGGAGACCCAGTACTTC. It encodes CASSPEMRETQYF.

This chain joins TRBV3-1 (or the pseudogene TRBV3-2) and TRBJ2-3, with 14 bases that match TRBD2. This CDR3 comprises 18 residues. CDR1 is LGHDT, CDR2 YNNKEL, per germline (reference sequence). With V trimmed by 1 base and J by 0 bases, 3 bases remained unmatched. CDR3 region: CASSQGTSGRSSTDTQYF. CDR3 DNA: TGTGCCAGCAGCCAAGGGACTAGCGGGAGGTCTAGCACAGATACGCAGTATTTT.

The CDR3 region has the DNA TGTGCCTGGAGTGTACCCCCCCTAGCGGGAAGCACAGATACGCAGTATTTT. Translated, it gives CAWSVPPLAGSTDTQYF. The chain couples TRBV30 to TRBJ2-3, with 9 bases identical to TRBD2. The trim removed 0 bases at V and 0 bases at J, leaving 7 bases unmatched. The CDR3 is 17 amino acids. The V gene's germline CDR1 is GTSNPN and CDR2 SVGIG (reference sequence).

The chain carries TRBV5-1 and TRBJ2-3; TRBD2 matches at 8 bases. The germline V gene encodes CDR1 SGHRS and CDR2 YFSETQ. The CDR3 is 14 residues long. V trimming: 3 bases; J trimming: 5 bases; junction bases outside the gene matches: 5. The CDR3 DNA sequence: TGCGCCAGCAGCTCCGGCCTAGCGGGAGATACGCAGTATTTT. As protein: CASSSGLAGDTQYF.

V and J are TRBV12-3 or TRBV12-4 and TRBJ2-5; no clear D gene. The CDR3 has 13 amino acids. Deletions cut 6 bases from V and 1 base from J, with 9 bases between. Written as DNA, the CDR3 is TGTGCCAGCAGCCTACAGAGCCAAGAGACCCAGTACTTC. Translating gives CASSLQSQETQYF.

The rearrangement links TRBV5-6 to TRBJ2-5; D is undetermined. The germline V gene encodes CDR1 SGHDT and CDR2 YYEEEE. The CDR3 spans 13 residues. V was clipped by 4 bases and J by 4 bases, with 11 bases between them. The CDR3 sequence is CASSRNYGETQYF. The DNA for the CDR3 is TGTGCCAGCAGCCGTAACTACGGAGAGACCCAGTACTTC.

This sequence joins TRBV28 and TRBJ1-6; 7 bases align to TRBD1. The length of the CDR3 is 17 residues. Germline CDR1 is MDHEN and CDR2 is SYDVKM. V gave up 2 bases and J gave up 5 bases; unmatched junction bases: 9. CDR3 sequence reads: CASSLLPTGANNSPLHF. CDR3 coding DNA: TGTGCCAGCAGTTTACTCCCAACAGGGGCTAATAATTCACCCCTCCACTTT.

The chain carries TRBV12-3 or TRBV12-4 and TRBJ1-5; possibly TRBD1 for D (5 bases). The CDR3 loop spans 13 amino acids. The V and J ends lost 2 bases and 4 bases respectively, with 6 bases between them. The CDR3 DNA is TGTGCCAGCAGTTTACCAGGGAATCAGCCCCAGCATTTT. Its protein product is CASSLPGNQPQHF.

The chain couples TRBV3-1 (or the pseudogene TRBV3-2) to TRBJ2-4; D might be TRBD2 (6 bases). V gave up 4 bases and J gave up 1 base, with 20 bases separating them. In germline, CDR1 is LGHDT, CDR2 YNNKEL (reference sequence). CDR3 length: 18 residues. In DNA form, the CDR3 reads TGTGCCAGCAGCCGCAAAATAAACCGGGACTCCGCCAAAAACATTCAGTACTTC. Its translation: CASSRKINRDSAKNIQYF.

The rearrangement joins TRBV10-3 to TRBJ2-7; D might be TRBD1 (6 bases). CDR1 is ENHRY, CDR2 SYGVKD, per germline. V dropped 6 bases and J dropped 3 bases, with 15 bases sitting between them. The CDR3 sequence is 14 residues long. CDR3 sequence: CAIREGGRGYEQYF. CDR3 DNA sequence: TGTGCCATCAGGGAAGGGGGTAGGGGCTACGAGCAGTACTTC.

J is TRBJ1-1 and V is TRBV29-1, with 9 positions matching TRBD1. The CDR3 contains 12 residues. V was clipped by 7 bases and J by 5 bases; unmatched bases: 5. Germline lookup yields CDR1 SQVTM and CDR2 ANQGSEA. The CDR3 region is CSAETGGTEAFF. Written as DNA, the CDR3 is TGCAGCGCTGAGACAGGGGGAACTGAAGCTTTCTTT.

V usage is TRBV28 and J usage is TRBJ2-7; D possibly corresponds to TRBD1 (6 bases). The CDR3 covers 13 residues. The germline V gene encodes CDR1 MDHEN and CDR2 SYDVKM. In nucleotides, the CDR3 is TGTTCCCCCTCTGGGGGCGTAGAGGGGGAGCAGTACTTC. Translation gives CSPSGGVEGEQYF.

CDR3 region: CASSWGTSTDTQYF. In nucleotides, the CDR3 is TGCGCCAGCAGCTGGGGGACTTCCACAGATACGCAGTATTTT. This chain links TRBV5-1 with TRBJ2-3; D is perhaps TRBD2 (6 bases). The CDR3 is made up of 14 amino acids. V gave up 3 bases and J gave up 2 bases, with 10 bases separating them. Germline V lookup: CDR1 SGHRS, CDR2 YFSETQ.

V gene TRBV10-3 combines with J gene TRBJ2-1; 10 nucleotides line up with TRBD2. This CDR3 is built from 19 residues. Per the germline V gene, CDR1 is ENHRY and CDR2 is SYGVKD. With 0 bases clipped from V and 1 base from J, the junction kept 9 bases outside the gene matches. The CDR3 DNA sequence: TGTGCCATCAGTGAGTCATGGGTATCTAGCGGGAGTTCCTACAATGAGCAGTTCTTC. Residues: CAISESWVSSGSSYNEQFF.

The chain carries TRBV12-3 or TRBV12-4 and TRBJ2-1; D remains ambiguous. Trimming left V 3 bases short and J 5 bases short, with 2 bases between. The CDR3 runs 11 residues. The CDR3 here is CASSFNNEQFF. In DNA, the CDR3 is TGTGCCAGCAGTTTTAACAATGAGCAGTTCTTC.

This clone was counted once. This chain connects TRBV27 to TRBJ2-3; no clear D. CDR1 and CDR2 (germline): MNHEY, SMNVEV (reference sequence). The ends were cut back, 5 bases at V and 3 bases at J, with 15 bases in the middle. The CDR3 length is 15 residues. CDR3 in amino acids: CASSVSRRITDTQYF. The CDR3 coding sequence is TGTGCCAGCAGTGTAAGTCGGAGAATTACAGATACGCAGTATTTT.